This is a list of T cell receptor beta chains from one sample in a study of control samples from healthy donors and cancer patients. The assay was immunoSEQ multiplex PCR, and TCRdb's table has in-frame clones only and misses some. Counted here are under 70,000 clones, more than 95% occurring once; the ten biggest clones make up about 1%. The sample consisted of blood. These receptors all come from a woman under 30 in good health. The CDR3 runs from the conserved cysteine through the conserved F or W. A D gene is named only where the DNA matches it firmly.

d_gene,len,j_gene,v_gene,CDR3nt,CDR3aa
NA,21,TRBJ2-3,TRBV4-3,TGCGCCAGCAGCCAAGACCTACCCGCCGGGAGAACCCTTTCTAGCACAGATACGCAGTATTTT,CASSQDLPAGRTLSSTDTQYF
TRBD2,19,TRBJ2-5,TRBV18,TGTGCCAGCTCATCACTAGCGGGGGCCCGAAGTTCTTCCCAAGAGACCCAGTACTTC,CASSSLAGARSSSQETQYF
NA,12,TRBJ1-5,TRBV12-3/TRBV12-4,TGTGCCAGCACCGGGGGGAATCAGCCCCAGCATTTT,CASTGGNQPQHF
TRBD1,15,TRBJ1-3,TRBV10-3,TGTGCCATCAGTGAGTCGTTGGTCAGGGGGGACACCATATATTTT,CAISESLVRGDTIYF
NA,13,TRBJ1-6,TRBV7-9,TGTGCCAGCAGCTTTATAGACAATTCACCCCTCCACTTT,CASSFIDNSPLHF
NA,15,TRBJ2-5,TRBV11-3,TGTGCCAGCAGCCCTTCGGGGTTAGCGTCGGAGACCCAGTACTTC,CASSPSGLASETQYF
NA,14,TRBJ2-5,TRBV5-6,TGTGCCAGCAGCTTTCCCGACAAACAAGAGACCCAGTACTTC,CASSFPDKQETQYF
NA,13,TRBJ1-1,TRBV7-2,TGTGCCAGCAGCCCCTCCCGGGCGGCTGAAGCTTTCTTT,CASSPSRAAEAFF
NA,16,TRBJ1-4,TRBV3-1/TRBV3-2,TGTGCCAGCAGCCGTCTCGACTCTGCAACTAATGAAAAACTGTTTTTT,CASSRLDSATNEKLFF
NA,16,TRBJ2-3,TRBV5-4,TGTGCCAGCAGCTTTACGGGCACAAGATACACAGATACGCAGTATTTT,CASSFTGTRYTDTQYF
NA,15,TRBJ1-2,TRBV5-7,TGTGCCAGCAGCTTGGGGGGGGCCGTCGACTATGGCTACACCTTC,CASSLGGAVDYGYTF
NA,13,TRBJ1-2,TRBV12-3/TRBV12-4,TGTGCCAGCAGTTTTAACAGATTCTATGGCTACACCTTC,CASSFNRFYGYTF
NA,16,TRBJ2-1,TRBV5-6,TGTGCCAGCAGCTTGGGCGGACACGGCTCCTACAATGAGCAGTTCTTC,CASSLGGHGSYNEQFF
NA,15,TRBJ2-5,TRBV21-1,TGTGCCAGCAGCAGCCTGACAGGGGGATGGATGACCCAGTACTTC,CASSSLTGGWMTQYF
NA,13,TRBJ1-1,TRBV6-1,TGTGCCAGCAGTGAAGAGAGTCACACTGAAGCTTTCTTT,CASSEESHTEAFF
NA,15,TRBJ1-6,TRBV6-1,TGTGCCAGCAGTGAAGTCGCAGGGGCTAATTCACCCCTCCACTTT,CASSEVAGANSPLHF
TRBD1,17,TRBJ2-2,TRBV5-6,TGTGCCAGCAGCGGAGATGGGTGGACAGGCTACACCGGGGAGCTGTTTTTT,CASSGDGWTGYTGELFF
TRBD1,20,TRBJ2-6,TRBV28,TGTGCCAGCAGTGACCCCCGGGGACAGGGGGCACACTCTGGGGCCAACGTCCTGACTTTC,CASSDPRGQGAHSGANVLTF
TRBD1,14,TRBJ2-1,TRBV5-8,TGTGCCAGCAGTCGTCAGGGGGCCGACAATGAGCAGTTCTTC,CASSRQGADNEQFF